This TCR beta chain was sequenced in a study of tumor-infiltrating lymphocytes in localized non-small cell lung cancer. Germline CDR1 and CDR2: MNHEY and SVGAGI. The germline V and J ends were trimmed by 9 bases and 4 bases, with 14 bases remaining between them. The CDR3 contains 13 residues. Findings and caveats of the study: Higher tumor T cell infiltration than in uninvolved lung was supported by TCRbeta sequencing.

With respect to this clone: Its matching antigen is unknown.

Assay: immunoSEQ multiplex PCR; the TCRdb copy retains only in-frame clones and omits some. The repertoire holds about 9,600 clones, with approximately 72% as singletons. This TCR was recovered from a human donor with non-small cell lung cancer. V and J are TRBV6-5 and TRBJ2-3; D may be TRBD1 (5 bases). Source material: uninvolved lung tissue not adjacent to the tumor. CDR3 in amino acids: CASSRAGSDTQYF. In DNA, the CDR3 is TGTGCCAGTTCTCGGGCAGGGTCAGATACGCAGTATTTT.